This entry features one T cell receptor beta chain sequence. Its antigen remains unidentified. This sample stems from a study of CD8+CD57+ T cells in acquired aplastic anemia. The wider study: Quantities of DNA derived from sorted CD4+ and CD8+ cells averaged 3.2 ug. Healthy CD8+ samples averaged about 11.0 million reads. Whole-study results and caveats: Patients had fewer than 35 CD8+ CDR3 sequences in common with controls (the shared set).

Profiling that covered TCR beta VDJ and CDR3 relied on genomic DNA as its template. TCRdb re-called the reads with MiXCR, one entry per CDR3 protein. This sample has about 180,000 distinct CDR3 sequences, with approximately 46% found just once. Sequencing input: sorted CD4+, CD8+, or CD8+CD57+ T cells (not recorded which) from PBMCs. The receptor comes from a human donor in good health.

In DNA form, the CDR3 reads TGTGCCAGCAGCAGACAGGGACAAATCCACGAGCAGTACTTC. This codes for CASSRQGQIHEQYF. The gene calls are TRBV7-9 and TRBJ2-7, with 7 bases aligning to TRBD1. Germline V gene data show CDR1 as SEHNR and CDR2 as FQNEAQ (reference sequence). With 5 bases clipped from V and 5 bases from J, the junction kept 9 bases outside the gene matches. The CDR3 has 14 amino acids.